The clone carrying this T cell receptor (beta chain) was recorded only once. Its antigen is undetermined. This specimen belongs to a study of OX40 agonist ivuxolimab in advanced cancers. Study in general: Intravenous ivuxolimab at 0.01 to 10 mg/kg was given to patients every 2 weeks. Each dose-escalation patient presented with hepatocellular carcinoma, melanoma, renal cell or head and neck cancer. Under the entry rules, prior anti-PD-1, anti-PD-L1 or anti-CTLA-4 therapy was allowed, and roughly 39% had some.

Generated by immunoSEQ multiplex PCR, the TCRdb table keeps only in-frame clones and is missing some. The sample lists tens of thousands of clones, 85% to 95% occurring once. Overall study findings and caveats: Among the nonresponders, some also had low normalized T-cell clonal expansion.

The CDR3 totals 14 residues. V was trimmed by 1 base and J by 1 base, leaving 9 bases between them. The V gene's germline CDR1 is SGHNT and CDR2 YYREEE (reference sequence). The clonotype originates from an adult with an advanced solid tumor such as melanoma, head and neck, liver or kidney cancer. The gene calls are TRBV5-4 and TRBJ2-7, with TRBD1 as a possible D gene (6 bases). The specimen was CD4+ or CD8+ T cells sorted from blood, collected in a trial of the OX40 agonist ivuxolimab. The CDR3 DNA sequence: TGTGCCAGCAGCTTGAGGCAGGGGTCCTACGAGCAGTACTTC. Its translation is CASSLRQGSYEQYF.